Listed below are T cell receptor beta chains from one sample, sequenced in a study of T cells in tuberculosis. The method was immunoSEQ multiplex PCR; TCRdb's version includes in-frame clones alone and lacks a portion of them. The sample lists 30,000 to 40,000 clones, under 98% seen once, with less than 7.5% in the top ten. Material for sequencing was PBMCs. The origin of the receptors is a donor aged 10 to 29 with latent tuberculosis or without tuberculosis infection. Each CDR3 is given with its conserved first and last residue. Each record gives: D gene, clone size, J gene, V gene, CDR3 protein, CDR3 DNA. D genes are given only for firm matches. Not every row has a clone size; where given, it reads once, few, many or a size class.

>.|.|TRBJ2-5|TRBV6-5
CASSYYRGGEETQYF
TGTGCCAGCAGTTACTATCGGGGTGGGGAAGAGACCCAGTACTTC
>.|.|TRBJ1-5|TRBV5-1
CASNIQGGGNQPQHF
TGCGCCAGCAACATACAGGGTGGTGGCAATCAGCCCCAGCATTTT
>TRBD1|.|TRBJ1-1|TRBV19
CASRMTGVNTEAFF
TGTGCCAGTAGGATGACAGGGGTGAACACTGAAGCTTTCTTT
>.|once|TRBJ1-5|TRBV21-1
CANRQGGHQPQHF
TGTGCCAACCGACAGGGTGGTCATCAGCCCCAGCATTTT
>TRBD2|.|TRBJ2-3|TRBV27
CASSSSTGSSGAGPSAADTQYF
TGTGCCAGCAGTTCTTCCACCGGGTCTAGCGGGGCCGGGCCCAGTGCCGCAGATACGCAGTATTTT
>TRBD2|once|TRBJ2-4|TRBV4-1
CASSHGPGTSGSGGKNIQYF
TGCGCCAGCAGCCATGGTCCCGGGACTAGCGGGAGCGGGGGCAAAAACATTCAGTACTTC
>TRBD2|.|TRBJ2-5|TRBV7-8
CASSLRLAGHGTQYF
TGTGCCAGCAGCTTACGCCTAGCGGGGCACGGGACCCAGTACTTC
>TRBD2|.|TRBJ2-1|TRBV9
CASSESGTSGRNEQFF
TGTGCCAGCAGCGAATCCGGGACTAGCGGGAGGAATGAGCAGTTCTTC
>.|.|TRBJ1-1|TRBV18
CASSRETGETEAFF
TGTGCCAGCTCACGCGAAACGGGGGAGACTGAAGCTTTCTTT
>.|.|TRBJ1-2|TRBV19
CASSITGVRNYGYTF
TGTGCCAGTAGTATTACCGGGGTTAGGAACTATGGCTACACCTTC
>.|.|TRBJ2-7|TRBV6-5
CASSYSGVEQYF
TGTGCCAGCAGTTATTCAGGGGTCGAGCAGTACTTC
>TRBD1|.|TRBJ1-2|TRBV9
CASSVVGTGDGYTF
TGTGCCAGCAGCGTAGTTGGGACAGGGGATGGCTACACCTTC
>.|.|TRBJ1-3|TRBV6-6
CASSSGTPSGNTIYF
TGTGCCAGCAGTTCCGGGACACCCTCTGGAAACACCATATATTTT
>TRBD2|.|TRBJ2-3|TRBV5-1
CASSLVRLAGGSDTQYF
TGCGCCAGCAGCTTGGTTCGGCTAGCGGGGGGCTCAGATACGCAGTATTTT
>TRBD1|.|TRBJ1-5|TRBV4-2
CASSQGDRGPQPQHF
TGTGCCAGCAGCCAGGGAGACAGGGGGCCTCAGCCCCAGCATTTT
>TRBD1|.|TRBJ2-7|TRBV5-1
CASSLDGQGYYEQYF
TGCGCCAGCAGCTTGGACGGACAGGGGTATTACGAGCAGTACTTC
>.|.|TRBJ2-7|TRBV15
CATSRGDSEANEQYF
TGTGCCACCAGCAGAGGGGACTCTGAAGCAAACGAGCAGTACTTC
>TRBD1|.|TRBJ2-6|TRBV10-3
CAISENRGQAGANVLTF
TGTGCCATCAGTGAGAACAGGGGGCAGGCTGGGGCCAACGTCCTGACTTTC
>TRBD1|.|TRBJ1-1|TRBV4-1
CASSQVGAGGNRAEAFF
TGCGCCAGCAGCCAAGTGGGGGCAGGGGGCAATCGGGCTGAAGCTTTCTTT
>.|once|TRBJ1-5|TRBV19
CASSIGTGYQPQHF
TGTGCCAGTAGTATAGGAACAGGGTATCAGCCCCAGCATTTT
>TRBD1|once|TRBJ1-5|TRBV5-1
CASSLGQGVNQPQHF
TGCGCCAGCAGCTTGGGACAGGGCGTGAATCAGCCCCAGCATTTT
>.|.|TRBJ1-1|TRBV15
CATSILGRGIETEAFF
TGTGCCACCAGCATCTTGGGCCGGGGGATAGAGACTGAAGCTTTCTTT
>TRBD2|.|TRBJ2-5|TRBV7-2
CASSSTSGGAQGTQYF
TGTGCCAGCAGCTCGACTAGCGGGGGGGCCCAAGGGACCCAGTACTTC